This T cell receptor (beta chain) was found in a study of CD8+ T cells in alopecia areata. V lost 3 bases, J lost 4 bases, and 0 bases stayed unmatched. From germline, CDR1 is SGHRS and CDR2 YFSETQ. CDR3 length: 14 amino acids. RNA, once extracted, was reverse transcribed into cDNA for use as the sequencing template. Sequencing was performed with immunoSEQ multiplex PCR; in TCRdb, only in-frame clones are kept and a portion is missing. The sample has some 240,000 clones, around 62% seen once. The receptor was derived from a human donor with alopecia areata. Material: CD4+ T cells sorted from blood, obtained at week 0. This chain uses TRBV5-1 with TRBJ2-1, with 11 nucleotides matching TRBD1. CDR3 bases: TGCGCCAGCAGCTGGGACAGGGGGTACAATGAGCAGTTCTTC. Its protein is CASSWDRGYNEQFF.